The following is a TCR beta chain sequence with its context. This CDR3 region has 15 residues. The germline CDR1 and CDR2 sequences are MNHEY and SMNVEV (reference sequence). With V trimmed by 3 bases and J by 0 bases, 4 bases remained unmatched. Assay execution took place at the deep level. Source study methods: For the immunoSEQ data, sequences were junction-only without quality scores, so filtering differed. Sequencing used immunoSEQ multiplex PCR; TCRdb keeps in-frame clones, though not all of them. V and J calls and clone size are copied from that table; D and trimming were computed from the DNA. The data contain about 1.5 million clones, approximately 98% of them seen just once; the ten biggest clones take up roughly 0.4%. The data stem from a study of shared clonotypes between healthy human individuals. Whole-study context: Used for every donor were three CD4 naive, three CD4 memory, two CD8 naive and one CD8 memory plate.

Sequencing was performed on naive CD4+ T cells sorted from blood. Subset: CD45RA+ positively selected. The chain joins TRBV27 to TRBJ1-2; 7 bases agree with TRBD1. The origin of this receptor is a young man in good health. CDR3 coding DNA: TGTGCCAGCAGTTTCCAGGGGACAGCTAACTATGGCTACACCTTC. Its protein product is CASSFQGTANYGYTF.